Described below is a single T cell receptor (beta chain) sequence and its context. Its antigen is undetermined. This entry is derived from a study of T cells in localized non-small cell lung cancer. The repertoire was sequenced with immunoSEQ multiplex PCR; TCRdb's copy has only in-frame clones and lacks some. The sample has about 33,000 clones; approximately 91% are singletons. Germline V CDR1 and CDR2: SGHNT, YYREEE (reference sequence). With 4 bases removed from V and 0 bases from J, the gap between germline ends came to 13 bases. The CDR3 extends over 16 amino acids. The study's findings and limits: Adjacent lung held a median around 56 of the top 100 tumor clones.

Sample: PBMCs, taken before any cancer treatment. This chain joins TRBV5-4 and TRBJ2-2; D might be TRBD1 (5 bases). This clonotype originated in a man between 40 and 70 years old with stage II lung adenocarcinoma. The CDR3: CASSLGAVSNTGELFF. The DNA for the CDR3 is TGTGCCAGCAGCCTTGGGGCTGTTTCGAACACCGGGGAGCTGTTTTTT.